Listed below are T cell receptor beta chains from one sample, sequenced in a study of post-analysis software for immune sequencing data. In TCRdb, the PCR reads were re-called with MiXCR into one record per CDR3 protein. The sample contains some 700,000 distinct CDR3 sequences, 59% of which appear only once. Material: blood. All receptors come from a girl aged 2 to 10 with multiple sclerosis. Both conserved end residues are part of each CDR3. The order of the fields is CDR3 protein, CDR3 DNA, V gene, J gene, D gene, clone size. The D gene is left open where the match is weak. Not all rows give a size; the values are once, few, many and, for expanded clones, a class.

cdr3_aa: CASSSSWGRGETQYF
cdr3_nt: TGTGCCAGCAGCTCATCTTGGGGGCGCGGTGAGACCCAGTACTTC
v_call: TRBV7-2
j_call: TRBJ2-5
d_call: -
clone_size: -

cdr3_aa: CASSPTAGQDTDTQYF
cdr3_nt: TGTGCCAGCAGCCCCACAGCGGGACAGGATACAGATACGCAGTATTTT
v_call: TRBV7-9
j_call: TRBJ2-3
d_call: -
clone_size: -

cdr3_aa: CATLGGGLKNSPLHF
cdr3_nt: TGTGCCACCCTGGGGGGGGGTCTCAAAAATTCACCCCTCCACTTT
v_call: TRBV6-5
j_call: TRBJ1-6
d_call: -
clone_size: -

cdr3_aa: CASSVDGNYGYTF
cdr3_nt: TGCGCCAGCAGTGTCGATGGAAACTATGGCTACACCTTC
v_call: TRBV10-2
j_call: TRBJ1-2
d_call: -
clone_size: few

cdr3_aa: CASSPQEAMVYNEQFF
cdr3_nt: TGTGCCAGCAGCCCTCAGGAAGCCATGGTCTACAATGAGCAGTTCTTC
v_call: TRBV4-2
j_call: TRBJ2-1
d_call: -
clone_size: -

cdr3_aa: CASSQDYAGGRGGYTF
cdr3_nt: TGCGCCAGCAGCCAAGATTACGCAGGGGGAAGGGGTGGCTACACCTTC
v_call: TRBV4-3
j_call: TRBJ1-2
d_call: TRBD1
clone_size: -

cdr3_aa: CSAGGTTKVAGDAEQYF
cdr3_nt: TGCAGCGCGGGGGGGACAACAAAAGTAGCGGGAGACGCGGAGCAGTACTTC
v_call: TRBV29-1
j_call: TRBJ2-7
d_call: TRBD2
clone_size: -

cdr3_aa: CSVPADSSYEQFF
cdr3_nt: TGCAGCGTTCCTGCGGATAGCTCCTACGAGCAGTTCTTC
v_call: TRBV29-1
j_call: TRBJ2-1
d_call: -
clone_size: -

cdr3_aa: CAWNKGRETQYF
cdr3_nt: TGTGCCTGGAATAAGGGGAGAGAGACCCAGTACTTC
v_call: TRBV30
j_call: TRBJ2-5
d_call: -
clone_size: -

cdr3_aa: CASSLEGLASTDTQYF
cdr3_nt: TGCGCCAGCAGCTTGGAGGGACTAGCGAGCACAGATACGCAGTATTTT
v_call: TRBV5-1
j_call: TRBJ2-3
d_call: TRBD2
clone_size: once

cdr3_aa: CASSLIGSTRDSYGYTF
cdr3_nt: TGTGCCAGCAGCTTAATCGGATCGACCCGAGACAGCTATGGCTACACCTTC
v_call: TRBV11-2
j_call: TRBJ1-2
d_call: -
clone_size: -

cdr3_aa: CASSVGGGINKQFF
cdr3_nt: TGTGCCAGCAGCGTGGGCGGGGGGATAAATAAGCAGTTCTTC
v_call: TRBV9
j_call: TRBJ2-1
d_call: TRBD2
clone_size: few

cdr3_aa: CASSLTGTASEQYF
cdr3_nt: TGTGCCAGCAGCTTAACGGGGACGGCTTCCGAGCAGTACTTC
v_call: TRBV7-3
j_call: TRBJ2-7
d_call: -
clone_size: -

cdr3_aa: CASSKGQGIRGNQPQHF
cdr3_nt: TGTGCCAGCAGCAAAGGGCAGGGTATTAGGGGCAATCAGCCCCAGCATTTT
v_call: TRBV2
j_call: TRBJ1-5
d_call: -
clone_size: -

cdr3_aa: CASSPSGGWTGELCF
cdr3_nt: TGTGCCAGCAGCCCCAGCGGGGGGTGGACCGGGGAGCTGTGTTTT
v_call: TRBV7-2
j_call: TRBJ2-2
d_call: TRBD2
clone_size: -

cdr3_aa: CSASPGSGANVLTF
cdr3_nt: TGCAGTGCTAGTCCGGGCTCTGGGGCCAACGTCCTGACTTTC
v_call: TRBV20-1
j_call: TRBJ2-6
d_call: -
clone_size: -

cdr3_aa: CASSLARADEQFF
cdr3_nt: TGTGCCAGCAGCTTAGCCAGGGCCGATGAGCAGTTCTTC
v_call: TRBV7-9
j_call: TRBJ2-1
d_call: -
clone_size: -

cdr3_aa: CASSQDGEVVFGYEQYF
cdr3_nt: TGCGCCAGCAGCCAAGATGGGGAAGTAGTTTTTGGCTACGAGCAGTACTTC
v_call: TRBV4-3
j_call: TRBJ2-7
d_call: -
clone_size: -

cdr3_aa: CNVEDSGLAGVGEQFF
cdr3_nt: TGCAACGTCGAAGATTCGGGACTAGCGGGAGTCGGCGAGCAGTTCTTC
v_call: TRBV29-1
j_call: TRBJ2-1
d_call: TRBD2
clone_size: -

cdr3_aa: CASSSVTSGSDEQFF
cdr3_nt: TGCGCCAGCAGCTCGGTGACTAGTGGGAGCGATGAGCAGTTCTTC
v_call: TRBV5-1
j_call: TRBJ2-1
d_call: -
clone_size: once

cdr3_aa: CASSPGLASSQPYNEQFF
cdr3_nt: TGTGCCAGCAGCCCGGGACTAGCGTCGTCGCAACCCTACAATGAGCAGTTCTTC
v_call: TRBV12-3/TRBV12-4
j_call: TRBJ2-1
d_call: TRBD2
clone_size: few

cdr3_aa: CSARDSLGLAFQETQYF
cdr3_nt: TGCAGTGCTAGAGATAGTCTCGGACTAGCGTTCCAAGAGACCCAGTACTTC
v_call: TRBV20-1
j_call: TRBJ2-5
d_call: TRBD2
clone_size: -

cdr3_aa: CASSAPSGGTDTQYF
cdr3_nt: TGCGCCAGCAGCGCCCCTAGCGGGGGCACAGATACGCAGTATTTT
v_call: TRBV5-1
j_call: TRBJ2-3
d_call: TRBD2
clone_size: -

cdr3_aa: CASSYSTGANTGELFF
cdr3_nt: TGTGCCAGCAGTTACTCGACAGGAGCAAACACCGGGGAGCTGTTTTTT
v_call: TRBV6-5
j_call: TRBJ2-2
d_call: -
clone_size: -

cdr3_aa: CASSTTELPRSGANVLTF
cdr3_nt: TGTGCCAGCAGTACCACGGAGTTACCGCGGTCTGGGGCCAACGTCCTGACTTTC
v_call: TRBV6-1
j_call: TRBJ2-6
d_call: -
clone_size: -

cdr3_aa: CASSSSGLPYNEQFF
cdr3_nt: TGCGCCAGCAGCTCTAGCGGGCTACCTTACAATGAGCAGTTCTTC
v_call: TRBV5-1
j_call: TRBJ2-1
d_call: TRBD2
clone_size: -

cdr3_aa: CSASWVTSTDTQYF
cdr3_nt: TGCAGTGCTAGTTGGGTCACTAGCACAGATACGCAGTATTTT
v_call: TRBV20-1
j_call: TRBJ2-3
d_call: -
clone_size: once

cdr3_aa: CASSELYEQYF
cdr3_nt: TGTGCCAGCAGTGAGCTCTACGAGCAGTACTTC
v_call: TRBV2
j_call: TRBJ2-7
d_call: -
clone_size: few

cdr3_aa: CASSSGLAGVKETQYF
cdr3_nt: TGTGCCAGCAGCTCGGGACTAGCGGGTGTGAAAGAGACCCAGTACTTC
v_call: TRBV7-2
j_call: TRBJ2-5
d_call: TRBD2
clone_size: few

cdr3_aa: CSARDITSGGETQYF
cdr3_nt: TGCAGTGCTAGAGATATTACTAGCGGCGGGGAGACCCAGTACTTC
v_call: TRBV20-1
j_call: TRBJ2-5
d_call: TRBD2
clone_size: -

cdr3_aa: CASRGGWIDEQFF
cdr3_nt: TGTGCCAGCAGAGGGGGGTGGATCGATGAGCAGTTCTTC
v_call: TRBV14
j_call: TRBJ2-1
d_call: -
clone_size: -

cdr3_aa: CATGRSSYNEQFF
cdr3_nt: TGTGCCACCGGGAGAAGCTCCTACAATGAGCAGTTCTTC
v_call: TRBV10-3
j_call: TRBJ2-1
d_call: -
clone_size: -

cdr3_aa: CASQPEGNLSYEQYF
cdr3_nt: TGTGCCAGCCAACCGGAGGGTAACCTATCCTACGAGCAGTACTTC
v_call: TRBV2
j_call: TRBJ2-7
d_call: -
clone_size: -

cdr3_aa: CASSLFRDAFNYGYTF
cdr3_nt: TGTGCCAGCAGCTTATTCAGGGACGCCTTTAACTATGGCTACACCTTC
v_call: TRBV7-9
j_call: TRBJ1-2
d_call: -
clone_size: -

cdr3_aa: CSVPVLTGLSSYNEQFF
cdr3_nt: TGCAGCGTTCCGGTCCTGACAGGGCTGAGCTCCTACAATGAGCAGTTCTTC
v_call: TRBV29-1
j_call: TRBJ2-1
d_call: TRBD1
clone_size: -

cdr3_aa: CASSYTGGGAFTYNEQFF
cdr3_nt: TGTGCCAGCAGTTACACGGGCGGGGGGGCCTTTACCTACAATGAGCAGTTCTTC
v_call: TRBV6-2/TRBV6-3
j_call: TRBJ2-1
d_call: TRBD2
clone_size: -

cdr3_aa: CSVADRRTNTGELFF
cdr3_nt: TGCAGCGTTGCGGACAGGCGCACGAACACCGGGGAGCTGTTTTTT
v_call: TRBV29-1
j_call: TRBJ2-2
d_call: TRBD1
clone_size: -